One and the same sample provided the 20 T cell receptor beta chains below, sequenced in a study of blood T cells in healthy people across ages (dated by TCRdb to the mid-2010s). The library relied on 5' RACE. Data came from an Illumina HiSeq 2500. The second PCR ran for roughly 7 to 12 cycles and used a J-beta primer mix along with a sample-barcoded 5' primer. TCRdb applied fastp at Q25 and MiXCR to the public reads, then kept only in-frame beta chains. A single entry per CDR3 protein holds the most common genes and DNA from its merged rows. Counted in this sample were 1.5 million to 2 million distinct CDR3 sequences; around half of them appeared once. The ten largest clones capture less than 2.5% of the sample. Sequenced sample: blood. The receptor set was obtained from a woman aged 40 to 50 in good health.

This chain joins TRBV6-5 and TRBJ2-4; the D gene could be TRBD1 or TRBD2 (6 bases each). V lost 8 bases and J 13 bases, leaving 18 bases between the germline ends. The CDR3 contains 12 residues. CDR1 and CDR2 from the germline V gene are MNHEY and SVGAGI. The CDR3, as DNA: TGTGCCAGCGTCGGGGGCTCAACTGAGCAGTACTTC. It translates to CASVGGSTEQYF.

The chain uses TRBV20-1 and TRBJ2-1, with D unclear. Germline CDR1 and CDR2: DFQATT and SNEGSKA (reference sequence). This CDR3 region has 13 residues. V lost 6 bases and J lost 12, with 21 bases in between. CDR3 in amino acids: CSASTSSPYGQFF. In DNA, the CDR3 is TGCAGTGCCTCTACCAGCTCCCCCTATGGGCAGTTCTTC.

This clonotype has just a few counts. The chain employs TRBV5-4 and TRBJ2-1; 8 bases align to TRBD1. The germline gives CDR1 SGHNT, CDR2 YYREEE (reference sequence). Trimming took 2 bases from V and 11 from J; bases not matched to a gene: 12. This CDR3 has 15 residues. The CDR3, as DNA: TGTGCCAGCAGCTTACAGGACAGGGAAAGTACCAAGCAGTTCTTC. Its translation: CASSLQDRESTKQFF.

The chain links TRBV2 to TRBJ2-1, with unresolved D. Germline CDR1 SNHLY, CDR2 FYNNEI. CDR3 length: 12 amino acids. The V gene lost 3 bases and the J gene lost 9 bases, with 9 bases spanning the gap. In DNA form, the CDR3 reads TGTGCCAGCAGTGATAGATGGGTTGAGCAGTTCTTC. Protein product: CASSDRWVEQFF.

This chain joins TRBV7-9 and TRBJ2-7; TRBD1 or TRBD2 may be the D gene (5 bases each). The CDR3 totals 16 residues. The germline V and J ends were trimmed by 0 bases and 2 bases, with 14 bases remaining between them. Germline CDR1 reads SEHNR; CDR2 reads FQNEAQ (reference sequence). Written as DNA, the CDR3 is TGTGCCAGCAGCTTAGCGACGGGACGAAACCCCTACGAGCAGTACTTC. This translates into CASSLATGRNPYEQYF.

The V call is TRBV9, the J call TRBJ2-7; 7 bases line up with TRBD2. V lost 4 bases to trimming and J lost 2 bases; unmatched junction nucleotides: 6. Per germline, CDR1 SGDLS and CDR2 YYNGEE. There are 14 residues in the CDR3. The CDR3 is CASSNRDYPYEQYF. CDR3 nucleotide sequence: TGTGCCAGCAGCAACCGGGACTATCCCTACGAGCAGTACTTC.

Details on this clonotype: Sequence at one end of the junction differs from germline and may be a read error. V is TRBV24-1 and J is TRBJ2-6; D may match TRBD1 or TRBD2 (5 bases each). CDR1 and CDR2 from the germline V gene are KGHDR and SFDVKD. This CDR3 is built from 14 residues. DNA for the CDR3: TGTGCCGCGGGCGACAGCTCTGGGGCCGACGTCCTGACTTTC. As protein: CAAGDSSGADVLTF.

The table lists this clonotype with a few counts. The V and J genes are TRBV4-1 and TRBJ2-7; maybe TRBD2 (7 bases). Germline CDR1 reads MGHRA; CDR2 reads YSYEKL. V lost 3 bases and J lost 2, with 26 bases in between. The CDR3 runs to 19 residues. This CDR3 reads CASSQSGATGRGRTYEQYF. In DNA, the CDR3 is TGCGCCAGCAGCCAGTCAGGGGCTACAGGGCGGGGGAGAACCTACGAGCAGTACTTC.

CDR3: CASSQDHSDSYNEQYF. CDR3 DNA: TGTGCCAGCAGCCAAGATCACAGCGACTCCTACAATGAGCAGTACTTC. The J gene is TRBJ2-7, the V gene TRBV14, with D unclear. The CDR3 has 16 residues. Deletions cut 0 bases from V and 7 bases from J, with 19 bases between. The germline V gene encodes CDR1 SGHDN and CDR2 FVKESK. The full variable domain, completed using reference TRBV14 and TRBJ2-7, is EAGVTQFPSHSVIEKGQTVTLRCDPISGHDNLYWYRRVMGKEIKFLLHFVKESKQDESGMPNNRFLAERTGGTYSTLKVQPAELEDSGVYFCASSQDHSDSYNEQYFGPGTRLTVT.

This clonotype came up a few times. The chain uses TRBV7-2 and TRBJ1-2; D perhaps matches TRBD1 (5 bases). In germline, CDR1 is SGHTA, CDR2 FQGNSA. The CDR3 loop spans 14 amino acids. The V end was cut by 5 bases, the J end by 5 bases, with 15 bases between. CDR3 in amino acids: CASSPRQLVYGYTF. CDR3 sequence (DNA): TGTGCCAGCAGCCCCCGACAGTTAGTGTATGGCTACACCTTC. Supplemented by reference TRBV7-2 and TRBJ1-2, the full variable domain reads GAGVSQSPSNKVTEKGKDVELRCDPISGHTALYWYRQSLGQGLEFLIYFQGNSAPDKSGLPSDRFSAERTGGSVSTLTIQRTQQEDSAVYLCASSPRQLVYGYTFGSGTRLTVV.

This clonotype has more than one count but fewer than ten. J is TRBJ2-7 and V is TRBV4-3; a possible D gene is TRBD2 (7 bases). Germline V CDR1 and CDR2: LGHNA, YSLEER. V was shortened by 1 base and J by 4 bases, with 17 bases between the two germline ends. The CDR3 is made up of 16 amino acids. This CDR3 is CASSQVAAQGGYEQYF. The CDR3 DNA reads TGCGCCAGCAGCCAAGTTGCGGCACAGGGAGGGTACGAGCAGTACTTC.

The genes are TRBV29-1 and TRBJ2-5; weak D call: TRBD2 (6 bases). Trimming shortened V by 5 bases and J by 1 base, and 26 bases separated the two germline ends. In germline, CDR1 is SQVTM, CDR2 ANQGSEA. CDR3 length: 18 residues. The CDR3 DNA sequence: TGCAGCGTTTTAGGGATAGGAGGTTTGGGGGGAGGCCAAGAGACCCAGTACTTC. It is translated as CSVLGIGGLGGGQETQYF.

This sequence joins TRBV5-6 and TRBJ2-7, with unresolved D. The CDR3 length is 14 residues. Germline values: CDR1 SGHDT, CDR2 YYEEEE. Trimming left V 5 bases short and J 3 bases short, with 15 bases between. The CDR3 reads CASSSKNFHYEQYF. The CDR3 DNA reads as TGTGCCAGCAGTTCTAAAAACTTCCACTACGAGCAGTACTTC. The whole variable domain, remainder taken from reference TRBV5-6 and TRBJ2-7, is DAGVTQSPTHLIKTRGQQVTLRCSPKSGHDTVSWYQQALGQGPQFIFQYYEEEERQRGNFPDRFSGHQFPNYSSELNVNALLLGDSALYLCASSSKNFHYEQYFGPGTRLTVT.

This clonotype was recorded a few times. The CDR3 loop reads CATGGHYNEQFF. The DNA of the CDR3 is TGTGCCACGGGGGGACATTACAATGAGCAGTTCTTC. The gene calls are TRBV10-3 and TRBJ2-1; possible D gene TRBD2, 7 bases. The germline V and J ends were trimmed by 10 bases and 4 bases, with 11 bases remaining between them. The CDR3 is 12 amino acids. Germline V gene sequence: CDR1 ENHRY, CDR2 SYGVKD.

The chain links TRBV2 to TRBJ2-7; D is uncertain. The closer fit of TRBJ2-5 to the DNA end suggests the J call may be wrong. The CDR3 has 11 residues. CDR1 and CDR2 from the germline V gene are SNHLY and FYNNEI. CDR3 region: CASSDSQTQYF. In nucleotides, the CDR3 is TGTGCCAGCAGTGATTCCCAGACCCAGTACTTC.

This clonotype appeared a few times. This chain links TRBV7-2 with TRBJ2-7; D unclear. V lost 3 bases and J lost 7, with 10 bases in between. This CDR3 is built from 12 residues. Germline-derived CDR1 and CDR2 are SGHTA and FQGNSA. The CDR3 region is CASSFPFGEQYF. Here the CDR3 DNA reads TGTGCCAGCAGCTTCCCGTTCGGAGAGCAGTACTTC. Full variable domain (rest looked up from reference TRBV7-2 and TRBJ2-7): GAGVSQSPSNKVTEKGKDVELRCDPISGHTALYWYRQSLGQGLEFLIYFQGNSAPDKSGLPSDRFSAERTGGSVSTLTIQRTQQEDSAVYLCASSFPFGEQYFGPGTRLTVT.

V usage is TRBV19 and J usage is TRBJ2-7; perhaps TRBD2 as D (5 bases). V gave up 5 bases and J gave up 2 bases, with 19 bases separating them. Germline CDR1 reads LNHDA; CDR2 reads SQIVND (reference sequence). This CDR3 has 16 residues. The CDR3 bases are TGTGCCAGTAGTCCTGGGGTGGACTCCCCCGCCTACGAGCAGTACTTC. This translates into CASSPGVDSPAYEQYF.

The V and J genes are TRBV28 and TRBJ1-2; a weak D match, TRBD1 (5 bases). Germline values: CDR1 MDHEN, CDR2 SYDVKM. V lost 3 bases to trimming and J lost 5 bases, with 10 bases between them. The CDR3 runs to 13 residues. DNA of the CDR3: TGTGCCAGCAGTTTGGAGGAGGGGTATGGCTACACCTTC. Its translation is CASSLEEGYGYTF.

The DNA for the CDR3 is TGTGCCAGCAGCGGAACCGGGCTAGCGGGGGGGCCTGGTCCCCAAGAGACCCAGTACTTC. It specifies CASSGTGLAGGPGPQETQYF. The rearrangement joins TRBV5-6 to TRBJ2-5, with TRBD2 identical over 12 bases. Germline V lookup: CDR1 SGHDT, CDR2 YYEEEE. V gave up 4 bases and J gave up 1 base; unmatched junction bases: 17. CDR3 length: 20 residues.

The V gene is TRBV10-3, the J gene TRBJ1-5, with D uncertain. V lost 8 bases, J lost 1 base, and 6 bases lay in between. CDR3 size: 12 residues. CDR1 and CDR2 (germline): ENHRY, SYGVKD. The CDR3 spells CAISRSNQPQHF. CDR3 bases: TGTGCCATCTCCAGAAGCAATCAGCCCCAGCATTTT.